The clone carrying this TCR beta chain appeared a few times. The antigen is unknown. An end of the junction differs from the germline gene, which may be a read error. The data were obtained in a study of response to subunit inactivated influenza vaccine. The CDR3 totals 12 residues. Study observations and caveats: Only a handful of new T cells, the authors suggested, are recruited with each seasonal influenza vaccination.

TCRdb used MiXCR to reprocess the RT-PCR reads, holding one entry per CDR3 protein. The sample yields hundreds of thousands of distinct CDR3 sequences, about 7.6% seen once. This TCR derives from a man in his fifties or sixties who received an inactivated influenza vaccine. Sample: PBMCs from blood, taken about 24 months after vaccination. The rearrangement links TRBV12-3 or TRBV12-4 to TRBJ2-7; D may correspond to TRBD1 or TRBD2 (5 bases each). The CDR3: CASSIGTLHPVF. As DNA, the CDR3 is TGTGCCAGCAGTATAGGGACCTTACACCCAGTCTTC.